The 27 T cell receptor beta chains below come from one sample, sequenced in a study of shared clonotypes between healthy human individuals. Assay: immunoSEQ multiplex PCR; the TCRdb copy retains only in-frame clones and omits some. Found here are some 1.5 million clones, approximately 97% of them singletons; the top ten hold roughly 1.2%. The material sequenced was naive CD4+ T cells sorted from blood. Subset noted: CD45RA+ positively selected. These receptors were collected from a man aged 25-45 years in good health.

This chain's CDR3 is CASSLVPGQPRSLAGVRETQYF. In nucleotides, the CDR3 is TGTGCCAGCAGCCTAGTCCCGGGACAGCCTCGATCACTAGCGGGAGTTAGGGAGACCCAGTACTTC. The chain joins TRBV4-2 to TRBJ2-5, with 11 bases matching TRBD2. The CDR3 runs 22 residues. V trimming: 4 bases; J trimming: 5 bases; junction bases outside the gene matches: 27. CDR1 is LGHNA and CDR2 is YNFKEQ in the germline V gene.

This rearrangement joins TRBV7-9 to TRBJ2-1; 10 positions agree with TRBD1. J gave up 4 bases and V 8 bases, and 11 bases lay outside the gene matches. CDR3 length: 16 amino acids. CDR1 SEHNR and CDR2 FQNEAQ come from the germline V gene (reference sequence). The CDR3 DNA sequence: TGTGCCAGCTTTCCCTCCCCGGGACAGGGGTACAATGAGCAGTTCTTC. Protein sequence: CASFPSPGQGYNEQFF.

The rearrangement links TRBV15 to TRBJ2-3; no clear D gene. The germline V gene encodes CDR1 LNHNV and CDR2 YYDKDF (reference sequence). Trimming pared 1 base from V and 0 bases from J, leaving 23 bases between. This CDR3 spans 20 amino acids. The CDR3 coding sequence is TGTGCCACCAGCAGAGTCCCGGATGCTGCAGACCTGAAAAGCACAGATACGCAGTATTTT. Its protein is CATSRVPDAADLKSTDTQYF.

The CDR3 DNA follows: TGTGCCAGCTCCCGGACAGCAAATCAGCCCCAGCATTTT. Translating it yields CASSRTANQPQHF. The rearrangement joins TRBV18 to TRBJ1-5, with D perhaps matching TRBD1 (6 bases). The CDR3 has 13 amino acids. The ends were cut back, 6 bases at V and 4 bases at J, with 10 bases in the middle. Germline V gene sequence: CDR1 KGHSH, CDR2 LQKENI.

Notes on this clone: Other DNA sequences in the sample encode the same CDR3. This chain uses TRBV5-1 with TRBJ2-3; D is unclear. Germline V CDR1 and CDR2: SGHRS, YFSETQ. V dropped 2 bases and J dropped 6 bases, with 4 bases sitting between them. This CDR3 spans 11 amino acids. CDR3 DNA: TGCGCCAGCAGCTTCAGGGATACGCAGTATTTT. This codes for CASSFRDTQYF.

The rearrangement uses TRBV14 and TRBJ2-5, with D possibly matching TRBD1 (5 bases). CDR1 is SGHDN, CDR2 FVKESK, per germline. V was clipped by 2 bases and J by 2 bases, with 15 bases between them. The CDR3 has 16 amino acids. The CDR3 DNA is TGTGCCAGCAGCCAAAGTCAGGGTGCTCTACAAGAGACCCAGTACTTC. Protein sequence: CASSQSQGALQETQYF.

The CDR3 here is CASSPRAFERWRNEQFF. CDR3 bases: TGTGCCAGCAGCCCCCGAGCTTTTGAGAGGTGGAGGAATGAGCAGTTCTTC. The chain combines TRBV7-9 with TRBJ2-1, with D perhaps matching TRBD2 (5 bases). The CDR3 extends over 17 amino acids. CDR1 is SEHNR and CDR2 is FQNEAQ in the germline V gene (reference sequence). V was clipped by 5 bases and J by 7 bases, with 24 bases between them. Variable domain in full (rest from reference TRBV7-9 and TRBJ2-1): DTGVSQNPRHKITKRGQNVTFRCDPISEHNRLYWYRQTLGQGPEFLTYFQNEAQLEKSRLLSDRFSAERPKGSFSTLEIQRTEQGDSAMYLCASSPRAFERWRNEQFFGPGTRLTVL.

The gene calls are TRBV2 and TRBJ2-3, with TRBD2 identical over 7 bases. This CDR3 has 15 amino acids. The V and J ends lost 6 bases and 0 bases, in that order; junction bases with no gene match: 6. In germline, CDR1 is SNHLY, CDR2 FYNNEI. Here the CDR3 reads CASSILADSTDTQYF. DNA of the CDR3: TGTGCCAGCAGCATCCTAGCGGATAGCACAGATACGCAGTATTTT.

The chain employs TRBV11-3 and TRBJ2-3; D is possibly TRBD1 (7 bases). Germline V CDR1 and CDR2: SGHNT, YENEEA. V gave up 3 bases and J gave up 4 bases, with 23 bases separating them. The CDR3 runs 18 residues. In nucleotides, the CDR3 is TGTGCCAGCAGCTTTAGGTTTTCCCGACAGGGAGGTTCAGATACGCAGTATTTT. Translating it yields CASSFRFSRQGGSDTQYF.

The J gene is TRBJ2-1, the V gene TRBV9; TRBD2 matches at 9 bases. This CDR3 region has 17 residues. Unmatched junction bases numbered 11, after V lost 3 bases and J lost 4 bases. Germline assignment: CDR1 SGDLS and CDR2 YYNGEE. The CDR3 protein is CASSAYRNSGSYNEQFF. Here the CDR3 DNA reads TGTGCCAGCAGCGCATACCGAAATAGCGGGAGTTACAATGAGCAGTTCTTC.

This clone was detected once. The gene calls are TRBV6-6 and TRBJ1-5, with D maybe TRBD1 (5 bases). The ends were cut back, 5 bases at V and 5 bases at J, with 19 bases in the middle. Germline CDR1 is MNHNY and CDR2 is SVGAGI (reference sequence). CDR3 length: 16 amino acids. CDR3 nucleotides: TGTGCCAGCAGTCACCCTTTGGGCCAGGGCTATCAGCCCCAGCATTTT. It translates to CASSHPLGQGYQPQHF.

This sequence joins TRBV6-1 and TRBJ2-7; 12 nucleotides match TRBD2. The CDR3 has 15 amino acids. The ends lost 10 bases at V and 2 bases at J; junction bases unmatched: 9. Germline CDR1 and CDR2: MNHNS and SASEGT. In nucleotides, the CDR3 is TGTGCCACCCGGACTAGCGGGATTCCGACCTACGAGCAGTACTTC. As protein: CATRTSGIPTYEQYF.

The chain uses TRBV5-8 and TRBJ2-3; 9 bases agree with TRBD1. V shed 3 bases and J 6 bases; nucleotides not matched to a gene: 5. The germline V gene has CDR1 SGHTS and CDR2 YDEGEE. This CDR3 has 14 amino acids. The CDR3 region has the DNA TGTGCCAGCAGCTGGGGACAGGGCGGGGATACGCAGTATTTT. This codes for CASSWGQGGDTQYF.

This chain links TRBV11-3 with TRBJ2-2, with 12 nucleotides matching TRBD2. CDR3 length equals 19 residues. The trim removed 1 base at V and 4 bases at J, leaving 10 bases unmatched. Germline V gene lookup returns CDR1 SGHNT and CDR2 YENEEA. CDR3 loop: CASSLALGLAGASTGELFF. CDR3 nucleotide sequence: TGTGCCAGCAGCTTAGCCCTGGGACTAGCGGGTGCTTCCACCGGGGAGCTGTTTTTT.

This chain joins TRBV5-4 and TRBJ2-1; 10 bases line up with TRBD2. The CDR3 totals 14 residues. The germline V gene has CDR1 SGHNT and CDR2 YYREEE (reference sequence). Losses at the gene ends were 2 bases for V and 9 bases for J; bases not matched to a gene: 5. DNA of the CDR3: TGTGCCAGCAGCTTCACTAGCGGGACGTCTGAGCAGTTCTTC. Translating it yields CASSFTSGTSEQFF.

The chain employs TRBV7-2 and TRBJ1-5; no clear D. In germline, CDR1 is SGHTA, CDR2 FQGNSA. There are 14 residues in the CDR3. V dropped 1 base and J dropped 6 bases, with 10 bases sitting between them. The CDR3 protein is CASSLGIPPQPQHF. DNA for the CDR3: TGTGCCAGCAGCTTAGGGATACCCCCTCAGCCCCAGCATTTT.

The V gene is TRBV19, the J gene TRBJ1-5; D is undetermined. With 11 bases removed from V and 6 bases from J, the gap between germline ends came to 11 bases. This CDR3 is 11 amino acids long. The germline gives CDR1 LNHDA, CDR2 SQIVND (reference sequence). The CDR3 sequence: CACGVGQPQHF. The DNA of the CDR3 is TGTGCCTGCGGGGTTGGTCAGCCCCAGCATTTT.

The V call is TRBV6-5, the J call TRBJ2-4; D gene ambiguous. Germline lookup yields CDR1 MNHEY and CDR2 SVGAGI. CDR3 length equals 14 residues. Trimming cost V 4 bases and J 4 bases, with 11 bases left between them. CDR3 DNA sequence: TGTGCCAGCAGTTCCATCGACGGTAAAAACATTCAGTACTTC. Translation gives CASSSIDGKNIQYF.

This chain joins TRBV6-1 and TRBJ2-7; D possibly corresponds to TRBD2 (6 bases). Germline-derived CDR1 and CDR2 are MNHNS and SASEGT. Trimming took off 4 bases at V and 3 bases at J, with 22 bases between the two ends. The length of the CDR3 is 17 residues. CDR3: CASSGGIGGRLYYEQYF. CDR3 nucleotides: TGTGCCAGCAGTGGCGGGATAGGTGGCAGATTGTACTACGAGCAGTACTTC.

V and J are TRBV18 and TRBJ2-3; 9 bases align to TRBD2. The CDR3 totals 14 residues. Germline CDR1 and CDR2: KGHSH and LQKENI. Trimming at V came to 6 bases and at J to 5 bases, leaving 6 bases not matched to a gene. The CDR3 region is CASSPRAGGDTQYF. CDR3 nucleotides: TGTGCCAGCTCCCCTCGAGCGGGGGGAGATACGCAGTATTTT.

CDR3 sequence: CASSLPGTGNTEAFF. The CDR3 nucleotides are TGCGCCAGCAGCTTGCCAGGGACGGGGAACACTGAAGCTTTCTTT. The chain carries TRBV5-1 and TRBJ1-1, with TRBD1 as a possible D gene (5 bases). The CDR3 spans 15 residues. The V gene's germline CDR1 is SGHRS and CDR2 YFSETQ. With 1 base removed from V and 1 base from J, the gap between germline ends came to 11 bases.

The V gene is TRBV14, the J gene TRBJ2-7, with D perhaps matching TRBD2 (6 bases). Germline CDR1 reads SGHDN; CDR2 reads FVKESK. V shed 4 bases and J shed 2 bases, with 12 bases lying between them. The CDR3 extends over 14 amino acids. The CDR3 here is CASSLSGITYEQYF. In nucleotides, the CDR3 is TGTGCCAGCAGCCTTAGCGGTATAACCTACGAGCAGTACTTC.

The J gene is TRBJ2-6, the V gene TRBV27, with a tentative D call TRBD1 (6 bases). CDR1 is MNHEY and CDR2 is SMNVEV in the germline V gene (reference sequence). V was cut by 6 bases and J by 12 bases, with 15 bases left in between. CDR3 size: 13 residues. This chain's CDR3 is CASRGASAGVLTF. CDR3 nucleotide sequence: TGTGCCAGCAGGGGGGCCTCGGCCGGCGTCCTGACTTTC.

The J gene is TRBJ2-1, the V gene TRBV20-1, with a weak D call TRBD2 (6 bases). CDR1 and CDR2 from the germline V gene are DFQATT and SNEGSKA (reference sequence). The CDR3 is made up of 11 amino acids. The V and J ends lost 3 bases and 14 bases respectively, with 14 bases between them. The CDR3 reads CSARSGGRKFF. The CDR3 DNA reads TGCAGTGCTAGGTCTGGAGGGAGGAAGTTCTTC.

This clone came up once. The rearrangement links TRBV4-2 to TRBJ1-1; the D is unclear. Germline CDR1 is LGHNA and CDR2 is YNFKEQ. Trimming cost V 2 bases and J 1 base, with 8 bases left between them. This CDR3 region has 14 residues. CDR3 sequence (DNA): TGTGCCAGCAGCCAACTACGTAAGAACACTGAAGCTTTCTTT. This gives the protein CASSQLRKNTEAFF.

The chain couples TRBV7-2 to TRBJ2-5; D is tentatively TRBD1 or TRBD2 (5 bases each). CDR3 length equals 14 residues. V was cut by 1 base and J by 5 bases, with 11 bases left in between. Germline loops: CDR1 SGHTA, CDR2 FQGNSA. The DNA of the CDR3 is TGTGCCAGCAGCTTAGTATTTGGGGGTGAGACCCAGTACTTC. Encoded protein: CASSLVFGGETQYF.

The rearrangement joins TRBV7-2 to TRBJ2-5; 7 positions match TRBD2. Germline CDR1 SGHTA, CDR2 FQGNSA. This CDR3 comprises 18 residues. The V and J ends lost 1 base and 9 bases, in that order; junction bases with no gene match: 20. The CDR3 here is CASSLEGQITDPRGAQYF. The CDR3 nucleotides read TGTGCCAGCAGCTTAGAGGGGCAGATAACGGACCCCCGGGGGGCCCAGTACTTC.